Following are 9 T cell receptor beta chains from one sample sequenced in a study of blood T cell repertoires in COVID-19. Method: immunoSEQ multiplex PCR; TCRdb's copy keeps in-frame clones and lacks some. The sample lists over 25,000 clones, 90% to 95% seen once, with approximately 4% in the top ten. Sequenced material: peripheral blood. These receptors all stem from a man between 60 and 75 years old with acute or convalescent COVID-19.

This clone was seen a handful of times. This chain uses TRBV24-1 with TRBJ2-1; 13 positions agree with TRBD2. The V segment lost 3 bases and the J segment 8 bases; nucleotides outside the gene matches: 12. Germline V lookup: CDR1 KGHDR, CDR2 SFDVKD. This CDR3 comprises 18 residues. The CDR3 here is CATSDPLLLAGGPDEQFF. CDR3 nucleotide sequence: TGTGCCACCAGTGATCCCCTACTACTAGCGGGAGGGCCCGATGAGCAGTTCTTC.

This clone occurred once. This chain connects TRBV9 to TRBJ1-6; 9 nucleotides match TRBD1. The trim removed 4 bases at V and 10 bases at J, leaving 6 bases unmatched. The germline CDR1 and CDR2 sequences are SGDLS and YYNGEE. The CDR3 is 14 residues long. Written as DNA, the CDR3 is TGTGCCAGCAGCCATGACAGGGGGAGATCACCCCTCCACTTT. This translates into CASSHDRGRSPLHF.

The gene calls are TRBV30 and TRBJ2-7; the match to TRBD2 covers 10 bases. Germline V gene lookup returns CDR1 GTSNPN and CDR2 SVGIG (reference sequence). J gave up 3 bases and V 7 bases, and 9 bases lay outside the gene matches. The CDR3 has 14 residues. The chain's CDR3 is CAFCLAGDHYEQYF. The DNA of the CDR3 is TGTGCCTTCTGCCTAGCGGGAGATCACTACGAGCAGTACTTC.

The chain recombines TRBV6-5 with TRBJ2-7; 7 bases line up with TRBD2. J lost 3 bases, V lost 8 bases, and 7 bases had no gene match. The CDR3 consists of 13 residues. Germline CDR1 MNHEY, CDR2 SVGAGI. CDR3 protein: CASWGGSGYEQYV. CDR3 nucleotides: TGTGCCAGCTGGGGGGGTAGCGGCTACGAGCAGTACGTC.

The CDR3: CASSLAIGSVGETQYF. The CDR3 DNA reads as TGCGCCAGCAGCTTGGCCATTGGGAGCGTAGGAGAGACCCAGTACTTC. V is TRBV5-1 and J is TRBJ2-5, with D perhaps matching TRBD2 (5 bases). Germline CDR1 is SGHRS and CDR2 is YFSETQ. Trimming took off 0 bases at V and 4 bases at J, with 16 bases between the two ends. The CDR3 has 16 amino acids.

As for this clone: Mismatch with germline at one junction end may stem from a read error. The chain combines TRBV29-1 with TRBJ1-1, with 9 bases lining up with TRBD1. Germline V gene lookup returns CDR1 SQVTM and CDR2 ANQGSEA. CDR3 length: 11 residues. As DNA, the CDR3 is TGCAGCATTGACAGGGGGACTGAAGCTTTCTTT. Amino acids: CSIDRGTEAFF.

The CDR3 coding sequence is TGTGCCAGTAGTAACCGAGGACAGGGGGTACCCCGGGTAGAGACCCAGTACTTC. It translates to CASSNRGQGVPRVETQYF. This chain uses TRBV19 with TRBJ2-5; TRBD1 matches at 10 bases. CDR1 is LNHDA, CDR2 SQIVND, per germline (reference sequence). CDR3 size: 18 residues. V shed 4 bases and J 4 bases; nucleotides not matched to a gene: 15.

The V gene is TRBV28, the J gene TRBJ1-2; D unclear. The V gene lost 2 bases and the J gene lost 7 bases, with 5 bases spanning the gap. The CDR3 loop spans 11 amino acids. Per germline, CDR1 MDHEN and CDR2 SYDVKM. The CDR3 DNA follows: TGTGCCAGCAGTTTAAACGGTGGCTACACCTTC. It specifies CASSLNGGYTF.

The chain has TRBV7-2 and TRBJ2-3, with D maybe TRBD2 (6 bases). V was shortened by 4 bases and J by 4 bases, with 18 bases between the two germline ends. CDR1 is SGHTA, CDR2 FQGNSA, per germline. The CDR3 spans 16 residues. For the CDR3, the DNA is TGTGCCAGCAGCTCCTGGATAGCTAGCGTAGCAGATACGCAGTATTTT. As protein: CASSSWIASVADTQYF. Filled out from reference TRBV7-2 and TRBJ2-3, the complete variable domain reads GAGVSQSPSNKVTEKGKDVELRCDPISGHTALYWYRQSLGQGLEFLIYFQGNSAPDKSGLPSDRFSAERTGGSVSTLTIQRTQQEDSAVYLCASSSWIASVADTQYFGPGTRLTVL.